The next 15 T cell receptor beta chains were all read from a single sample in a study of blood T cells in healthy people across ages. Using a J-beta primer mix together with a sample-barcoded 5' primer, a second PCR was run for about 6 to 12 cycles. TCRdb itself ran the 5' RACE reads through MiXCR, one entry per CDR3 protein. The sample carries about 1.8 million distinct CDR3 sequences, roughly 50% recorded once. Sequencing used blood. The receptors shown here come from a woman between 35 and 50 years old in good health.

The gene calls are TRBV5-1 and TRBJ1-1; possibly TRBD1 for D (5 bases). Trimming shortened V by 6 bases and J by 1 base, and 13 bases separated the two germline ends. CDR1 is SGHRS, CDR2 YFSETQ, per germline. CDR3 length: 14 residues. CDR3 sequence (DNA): TGCGCCAGCACCCTACGGGGCACGAACACTGAAGCTTTCTTT. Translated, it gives CASTLRGTNTEAFF.

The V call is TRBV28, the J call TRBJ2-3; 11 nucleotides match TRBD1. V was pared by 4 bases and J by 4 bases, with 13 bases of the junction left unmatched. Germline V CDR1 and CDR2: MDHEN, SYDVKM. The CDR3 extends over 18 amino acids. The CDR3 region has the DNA TGTGCCAGCAGTTCTACAACCTGGACAGGGGGCGGCCCAGATACGCAGTATTTT. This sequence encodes CASSSTTWTGGGPDTQYF.

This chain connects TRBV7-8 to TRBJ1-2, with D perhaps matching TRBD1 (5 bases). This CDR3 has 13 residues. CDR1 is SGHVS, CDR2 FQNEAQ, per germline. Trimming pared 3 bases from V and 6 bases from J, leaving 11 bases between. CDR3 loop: CASSLFRENGYTF. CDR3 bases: TGTGCCAGCAGCTTGTTCAGGGAAAATGGCTACACCTTC.

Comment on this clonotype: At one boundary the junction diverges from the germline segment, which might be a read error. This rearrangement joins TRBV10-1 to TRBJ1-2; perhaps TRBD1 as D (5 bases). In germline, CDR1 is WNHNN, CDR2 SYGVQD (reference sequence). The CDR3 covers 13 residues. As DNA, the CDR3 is TGCGCCGGCAGTGAGTTCGGGACGAGCGGCTACACCTTC. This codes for CAGSEFGTSGYTF.

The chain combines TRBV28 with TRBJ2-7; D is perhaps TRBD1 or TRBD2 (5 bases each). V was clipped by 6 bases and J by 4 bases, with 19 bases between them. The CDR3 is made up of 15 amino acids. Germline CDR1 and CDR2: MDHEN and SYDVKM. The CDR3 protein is CASSLPPGRLYEQYF. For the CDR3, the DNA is TGTGCCAGCAGCCTCCCCCCGGGACGCTTATACGAGCAGTACTTC.

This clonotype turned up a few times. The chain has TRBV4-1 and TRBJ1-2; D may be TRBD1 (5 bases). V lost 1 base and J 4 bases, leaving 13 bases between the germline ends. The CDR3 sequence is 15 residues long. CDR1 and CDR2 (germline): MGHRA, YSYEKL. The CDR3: CASSQVVGDGYGYTF. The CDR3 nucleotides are TGCGCCAGCAGCCAAGTGGTAGGGGATGGCTATGGCTACACCTTC.

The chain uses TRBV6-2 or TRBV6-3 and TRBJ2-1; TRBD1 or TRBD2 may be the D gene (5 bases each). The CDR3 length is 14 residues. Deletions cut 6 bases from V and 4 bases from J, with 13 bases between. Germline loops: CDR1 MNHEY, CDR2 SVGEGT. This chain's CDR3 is CASRPGPGYNEQFF. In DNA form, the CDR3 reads TGTGCCAGCAGGCCGGGACCAGGATACAATGAGCAGTTCTTC.

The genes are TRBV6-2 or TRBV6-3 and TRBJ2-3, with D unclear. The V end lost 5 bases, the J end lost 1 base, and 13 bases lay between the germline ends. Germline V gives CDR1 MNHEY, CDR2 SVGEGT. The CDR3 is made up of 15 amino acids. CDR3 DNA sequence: TGTGCCAGCAGTGACGTTACGGACGGCACAGATACGCAGTATTTT. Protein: CASSDVTDGTDTQYF.

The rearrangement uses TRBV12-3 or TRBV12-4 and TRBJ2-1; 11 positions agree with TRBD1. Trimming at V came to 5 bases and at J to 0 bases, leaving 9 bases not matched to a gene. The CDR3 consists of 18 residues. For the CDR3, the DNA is TGTGCCAGCAGTAGGGGGACAGGGGGAATTAGCTCCTACAATGAGCAGTTCTTC. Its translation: CASSRGTGGISSYNEQFF.

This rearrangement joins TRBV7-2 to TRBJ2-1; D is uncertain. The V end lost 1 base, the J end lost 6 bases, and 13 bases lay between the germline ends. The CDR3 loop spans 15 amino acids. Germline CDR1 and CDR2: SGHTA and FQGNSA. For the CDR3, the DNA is TGTGCCAGCAGCTTAGACCGGACGGCGGTCAATGAGCAGTTCTTC. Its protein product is CASSLDRTAVNEQFF.

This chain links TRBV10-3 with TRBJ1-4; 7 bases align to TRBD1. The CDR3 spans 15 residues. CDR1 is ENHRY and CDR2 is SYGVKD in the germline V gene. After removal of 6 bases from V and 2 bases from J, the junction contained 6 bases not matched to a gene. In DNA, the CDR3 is TGTGCCATCAGAGTAGGACAGGCGACTAATGAAAAACTGTTTTTT. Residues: CAIRVGQATNEKLFF.

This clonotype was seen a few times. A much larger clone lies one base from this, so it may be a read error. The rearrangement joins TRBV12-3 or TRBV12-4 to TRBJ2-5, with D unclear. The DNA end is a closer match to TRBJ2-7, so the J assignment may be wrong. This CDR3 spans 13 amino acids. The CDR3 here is CASSLSGEYEQYF. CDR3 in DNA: TGTGCCAGCAGTTTATCCGGTGAGTACGAGCAGTACTTC.

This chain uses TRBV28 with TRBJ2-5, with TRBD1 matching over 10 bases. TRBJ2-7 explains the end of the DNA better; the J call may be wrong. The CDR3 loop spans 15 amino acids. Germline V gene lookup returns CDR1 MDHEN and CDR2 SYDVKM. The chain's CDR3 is CASSSTGTGDDEQYF. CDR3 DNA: TGTGCCAGCAGTTCAACCGGGACAGGGGACGACGAGCAGTACTTC.

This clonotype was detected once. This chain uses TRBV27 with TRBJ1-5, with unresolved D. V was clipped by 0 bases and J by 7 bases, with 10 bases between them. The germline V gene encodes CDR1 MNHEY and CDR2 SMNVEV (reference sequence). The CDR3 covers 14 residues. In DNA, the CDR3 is TGTGCCAGCAGTTTATCTCCTCAAGGGCAGCCCCAGCATTTT. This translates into CASSLSPQGQPQHF.

CDR3 sequence (DNA): TGTGCCAGCAGCGCCAGCGGCCTCTACGAGCAGTACTTC. Its protein is CASSASGLYEQYF. J is TRBJ2-7 and V is TRBV7-9, with a tentative D call TRBD2 (5 bases). The CDR3 is 13 residues long. Germline V gives CDR1 SEHNR, CDR2 FQNEAQ (reference sequence). V was trimmed by 5 bases and J by 3 bases, leaving 11 bases between them.